This record looks at one T cell receptor beta chain sequence and its context. As handled by the study authors: Reference gene primer amplification in the assay estimated nucleated cell counts. The assay was immunoSEQ multiplex PCR, and TCRdb's table has in-frame clones only and misses some. V and J calls and clone size follow that table, whereas D and trimming were derived from the DNA. The sample lists about 160,000 clones, over 75% occurring once. The CDR3 has 17 amino acids. Germline CDR1 MRHNA, CDR2 SNTAGT. J was trimmed by 0 bases and V by 11 bases; bases with no gene match: 16. These data originate in a study of blood T cell repertoires in COVID-19. Seattle participants joined during active infection and were tracked over time.

The rearrangement joins TRBV6-4 to TRBJ1-2, with 9 bases matching TRBD1. The receptor was isolated from a man of 80 years or more with COVID-19, enrolled during active disease. What was sequenced was peripheral blood. CDR3 amino acids: CAGRTGATDPANYGYTF. The CDR3 region has the DNA TGTGCCGGACGGACAGGGGCTACTGATCCAGCTAACTATGGCTACACCTTC.